In this sample, the clone carrying this TCR beta chain turned up many times. No antigen is known for it. The V and J ends lost 2 bases and 7 bases, in that order; junction bases with no gene match: 7. The CDR3 is 16 residues long. From germline, CDR1 is SGHTA and CDR2 FQGTGA. The data stem from a study of T cell repertoires in cytomegalovirus infection. Study-wide results and caveats: It was HLA-C-restricted CMV-specific TCR beta clonotypes that dominated the response ex vivo.

Using its own MiXCR run on the reads, TCRdb lists one record per CDR3 protein. The table records around 440,000 distinct CDR3 sequences, around 11% of them present only once. The genes are TRBV7-3 and TRBJ2-2, with TRBD2 matching over 10 bases. The sequenced sample was PBMCs. The source of this sequence is a human donor in good health (CMV status not recorded). Some clones in this sample may be carry-over from other donors' samples. CDR3 protein: CASSLASGSQSGELFF. DNA for the CDR3: TGTGCCAGCAGCTTAGCTAGCGGGAGTCAAAGCGGGGAGCTGTTTTTT. Variable domain in full (rest from reference TRBV7-3 and TRBJ2-2): GAGVSQTPSNKVTEKGKYVELRCDPISGHTALYWYRQSLGQGPEFLIYFQGTGAADDSGLPNDRFFAVRPEGSVSTLKIQRTERGDSAVYLCASSLASGSQSGELFFGEGSRLTVL.